The 30 T cell receptor beta chains in this list originate from one sample, sequenced in a study of radiotherapy plus CTLA-4 blockade in lung cancer. Only in-frame clones appear in the TCRdb table, and some are missing; sequencing was by immunoSEQ multiplex PCR. The data contain roughly 90,000 clones, 55% to 75% of them singletons. The sample here was peripheral blood, taken from a patient treated with radiotherapy plus ipilimumab. The receptors originated from a human donor with non-small cell lung cancer that progressed on radiotherapy plus ipilimumab.

This chain joins TRBV7-2 and TRBJ1-1, with unresolved D. Germline V lookup: CDR1 SGHTA, CDR2 FQGNSA. This CDR3 spans 12 amino acids. The V and J ends lost 4 bases and 8 bases respectively, with 11 bases between them. CDR3 sequence reads: CASSYRTGEAFF. The DNA for the CDR3 is TGTGCCAGCAGCTATCGGACGGGAGAAGCTTTCTTT.

The rearrangement links TRBV28 to TRBJ1-1; 7 bases are a match to TRBD1. The germline V gene has CDR1 MDHEN and CDR2 SYDVKM. Germline trimming cut 5 bases from V and 2 bases from J; bases unmatched to any gene: 11. The CDR3 runs to 16 residues. As DNA, the CDR3 is TGTGCCAGCAGTCCCCCTAAGGGGACAGATAACACTGAAGCTTTCTTT. It translates to CASSPPKGTDNTEAFF.

The CDR3 reads CASSRRGQLNEKLFF. The CDR3 nucleotides read TGTGCCAGCAGCCGCCGTGGACAGCTTAATGAAAAACTGTTTTTT. The V gene is TRBV2, the J gene TRBJ1-4; TRBD1 is a possible D gene (6 bases). Per germline, CDR1 SNHLY and CDR2 FYNNEI. Between the trimmed V and J ends, which lost 6 bases and 4 bases, there was a span of 15 bases. The CDR3 extends over 15 amino acids.

In this sample, this clone turned up once. The chain is built from TRBV18 and TRBJ2-1; D gene unclear. The CDR3 has 13 residues. V lost 6 bases to trimming and J lost 6 bases, with 12 bases between them. Germline V gene lookup returns CDR1 KGHSH and CDR2 LQKENI. CDR3 protein: CASSQSLGNEQFF. In DNA, the CDR3 is TGTGCCAGCTCTCAATCTTTAGGCAATGAGCAGTTCTTC.

This chain links TRBV7-9 with TRBJ2-7; TRBD1 might be the D (5 bases). This CDR3 spans 12 amino acids. CDR1 and CDR2 from the germline V gene are SEHNR and FQNEAQ (reference sequence). V lost 5 bases, J lost 3 bases, and 8 bases lay in between. CDR3 sequence: CASSLTDYEQYF. CDR3 DNA sequence: TGTGCCAGCAGCCTGACAGACTACGAGCAGTACTTC.

The rearrangement uses TRBV28 and TRBJ1-4; TRBD1 is a possible D gene (6 bases). Between the trimmed V and J ends, which lost 5 bases and 4 bases, there was a span of 20 bases. The CDR3 is 17 amino acids. CDR1 and CDR2 (germline): MDHEN, SYDVKM. The CDR3 bases are TGTGCCAGCAGTGCAAATAAGGCAGGACAGATTAATGAAAAACTGTTTTTT. Its protein product is CASSANKAGQINEKLFF.

The V and J genes are TRBV7-9 and TRBJ2-1; maybe TRBD1 (5 bases). V shed 5 bases and J shed 9 bases, with 11 bases lying between them. The CDR3 is made up of 12 amino acids. Germline lookup yields CDR1 SEHNR and CDR2 FQNEAQ (reference sequence). The CDR3 protein is CASSPGLFEQFF. CDR3 nucleotides: TGTGCCAGCAGCCCAGGGTTGTTTGAGCAGTTCTTC. Full variable domain (missing parts from reference TRBV7-9 and TRBJ2-1): DTGVSQNPRHKITKRGQNVTFRCDPISEHNRLYWYRQTLGQGPEFLTYFQNEAQLEKSRLLSDRFSAERPKGSFSTLEIQRTEQGDSAMYLCASSPGLFEQFFGPGTRLTVL.

The chain uses TRBV11-2 and TRBJ1-2, with D possibly TRBD1 on 6 matching bases. CDR1 SGHAT and CDR2 FQNNGV come from the germline V gene. The V end was cut by 1 base, the J end by 8 bases, with 17 bases between. The CDR3 runs to 15 residues. The CDR3 DNA follows: TGTGCCAGCAGCTTAGGAACCGGGGGCTCGCGGGGCTACACCTTC. It yields the protein CASSLGTGGSRGYTF.

Here the CDR3 DNA reads TGTGCCAGCAGCTTAGGATCCGCGTACCAAGAGACCCAGTACTTC. Protein sequence: CASSLGSAYQETQYF. The chain employs TRBV7-9 and TRBJ2-5, with D unclear. Germline CDR1 and CDR2: SEHNR and FQNEAQ (reference sequence). The CDR3 runs to 15 residues. V gave up 1 base and J gave up 0 bases, with 9 bases separating them.

The chain is built from TRBV2 and TRBJ1-1, with D unclear. Trimming took 4 bases from V and 3 from J, leaving 6 bases between them. This CDR3 comprises 12 residues. Germline V gene lookup returns CDR1 SNHLY and CDR2 FYNNEI. CDR3 in amino acids: CASSGIDTEAFF. Here the CDR3 DNA reads TGTGCCAGCAGTGGGATTGACACTGAAGCTTTCTTT.

The rearrangement uses TRBV28 and TRBJ2-6, with TRBD2 matching 9 bases. The CDR3 covers 16 residues. Per germline, CDR1 MDHEN and CDR2 SYDVKM. V was pared by 6 bases and J by 1 base, with 4 bases of the junction left unmatched. This CDR3 is CASRKSGRSGANVLTF. CDR3 sequence (DNA): TGTGCCAGCAGGAAAAGCGGGAGGTCTGGGGCCAACGTCCTGACTTTC.

V usage is TRBV5-5 and J usage is TRBJ2-7; D ambiguous. Trimming removed 0 bases at V and 2 bases at J, with 9 bases between. From germline, CDR1 is SGHKS and CDR2 YYEKEE (reference sequence). This CDR3 spans 14 amino acids. This CDR3 reads CASSLDPGTYEQYF. The DNA of the CDR3 is TGTGCCAGCAGCTTGGATCCGGGTACCTACGAGCAGTACTTC.

This chain joins TRBV4-1 and TRBJ2-2; D is possibly TRBD1 or TRBD2 (6 bases each). The germline gives CDR1 MGHRA, CDR2 YSYEKL. This CDR3 comprises 13 residues. Trimming removed 4 bases at V and 9 bases at J, with 12 bases between. The CDR3 sequence is CASSLTGARELFF. The CDR3, as DNA: TGCGCCAGCAGCCTAACGGGGGCCAGGGAGCTGTTTTTT.

The chain is built from TRBV28 and TRBJ2-1; D gene uncertain. With 3 bases removed from V and 5 bases from J, the gap between germline ends came to 2 bases. Germline V gene sequence: CDR1 MDHEN, CDR2 SYDVKM. The CDR3 contains 11 residues. As DNA, the CDR3 is TGTGCCAGCAGTTTTAACAATGAGCAGTTCTTC. It codes for CASSFNNEQFF.

V and J are TRBV28 and TRBJ1-2; no firm D call. Germline V gene sequence: CDR1 MDHEN, CDR2 SYDVKM. With 8 bases removed from V and 2 bases from J, the gap between germline ends came to 18 bases. The CDR3 consists of 15 residues. The CDR3 sequence: CASWGTSGKNYGYTF. In DNA form, the CDR3 reads TGTGCCAGCTGGGGTACTTCGGGAAAAAACTATGGCTACACCTTC.

V and J are TRBV7-2 and TRBJ1-1, with D unresolved. The CDR3 runs 16 residues. The germline gives CDR1 SGHTA, CDR2 FQGNSA. Deletions cut 1 base from V and 3 bases from J, with 15 bases between. The CDR3 DNA reads TGTGCCAGCAGCTTAGGGTGGAGGCGAGGGCACACTGAAGCTTTCTTT. This gives the protein CASSLGWRRGHTEAFF.

This clone was recorded a few times. V and J are TRBV2 and TRBJ1-2, with a weak D call TRBD1 (5 bases). Trimming cost V 2 bases and J 7 bases, with 20 bases left between them. This CDR3 comprises 16 residues. Germline V CDR1 and CDR2: SNHLY, FYNNEI. The CDR3 region has the DNA TGTGCCAGCAGTGAACGGGGGACTGCGGTTGGGTTTGGCTACACCTTC. Amino acids: CASSERGTAVGFGYTF.

V is TRBV7-2 and J is TRBJ2-7; 7 bases are shared with TRBD2. This CDR3 is built from 14 residues. Germline CDR1 reads SGHTA; CDR2 reads FQGNSA. Trimming at V came to 5 bases and at J to 6 bases, leaving 10 bases not matched to a gene. The CDR3 here is CASSPDYGGGEQYF. In DNA, the CDR3 is TGTGCCAGCAGCCCTGACTATGGGGGGGGCGAGCAGTACTTC.

The V and J genes are TRBV2 and TRBJ2-1; tentative D call: TRBD2 (6 bases). Germline CDR1 is SNHLY and CDR2 is FYNNEI. V gave up 7 bases and J gave up 3 bases, with 13 bases separating them. This CDR3 comprises 14 residues. The CDR3 sequence is CASKATGVYNEQFF. The CDR3 bases are TGTGCCAGCAAGGCTACGGGAGTCTACAATGAGCAGTTCTTC.

The J gene is TRBJ1-1, the V gene TRBV19, with D unresolved. V shed 5 bases and J shed 1 base, with 8 bases lying between them. Looked up from germline, CDR1 is LNHDA and CDR2 is SQIVND (reference sequence). CDR3 size: 13 residues. This CDR3 reads CASSEGRNTEAFF. As DNA, the CDR3 is TGTGCCAGTAGTGAGGGAAGGAACACTGAAGCTTTCTTT.

The chain has TRBV28 and TRBJ1-4, with 9 bases identical to TRBD1. This CDR3 is 16 amino acids long. The J segment lost 8 bases and the V segment lost 4 bases, leaving 11 bases of the junction unmatched. Germline V CDR1 and CDR2: MDHEN, SYDVKM. The CDR3 sequence: CASSSPGTGYGEKLFF. As DNA, the CDR3 is TGTGCCAGCAGTTCTCCCGGGACAGGGTACGGAGAAAAACTGTTTTTT.

This chain joins TRBV2 and TRBJ1-2; 10 positions match TRBD1. There are 12 residues in the CDR3. CDR1 is SNHLY and CDR2 is FYNNEI in the germline V gene. V shed 7 bases, J shed 7 bases, and the junction held 3 bases outside the gene matches. The CDR3 region has the DNA TGTGCCAGCACCGGACAGGGGGTTGGCTACACCTTC. The encoded protein is CASTGQGVGYTF. Together with reference TRBV2 and TRBJ1-2, the CDR3 gives the full variable domain: EPEVTQTPSHQVTQMGQEVILRCVPISNHLYFYWYRQILGQKVEFLVSFYNNEISEKSEIFDDQFSVERPDGSNFTLKIRSTKLEDSAMYFCASTGQGVGYTFGSGTRLTVV.

This clone appeared a few times. The chain couples TRBV4-1 to TRBJ1-5; a weak D match, TRBD1 (5 bases). The CDR3 runs to 15 residues. Per the germline V gene, CDR1 is MGHRA and CDR2 is YSYEKL. The V gene lost 1 base and the J gene lost 3 bases, with 10 bases spanning the gap. The CDR3 region is CASSQGGTSNQPQHF. CDR3 sequence (DNA): TGCGCCAGCAGCCAAGGGGGGACTTCCAATCAGCCCCAGCATTTT.

This clone has more than one count but fewer than ten. The gene calls are TRBV5-4 and TRBJ2-4; D gene uncertain. This CDR3 is 15 amino acids long. V was clipped by 4 bases and J by 5 bases, with 16 bases between them. Germline V lookup: CDR1 SGHNT, CDR2 YYREEE (reference sequence). The CDR3, as DNA: TGTGCCAGCAGCCTGGGCGCAGGACCCGAAAACATTCAGTACTTC. It specifies CASSLGAGPENIQYF.

In its sample, this clone was seen once. This chain links TRBV7-9 with TRBJ2-7; 8 bases match TRBD1. There are 14 residues in the CDR3. Germline V gene sequence: CDR1 SEHNR, CDR2 FQNEAQ (reference sequence). J was trimmed by 7 bases and V by 1 base; bases with no gene match: 6. The CDR3: CASSLGRGQNEQYF. The CDR3 nucleotides read TGTGCCAGCAGCTTAGGCAGGGGGCAGAATGAGCAGTACTTC.

J is TRBJ2-1 and V is TRBV2, with D tentatively TRBD1 or TRBD2 (5 bases each). The CDR3 extends over 14 amino acids. Trimming took off 6 bases at V and 5 bases at J, with 14 bases between the two ends. Germline V CDR1 and CDR2: SNHLY, FYNNEI. CDR3 nucleotide sequence: TGTGCCAGCAGGCGAGACCCGGGACACAATGAGCAGTTCTTC. It is translated as CASRRDPGHNEQFF.

This chain links TRBV4-3 with TRBJ1-2; 8 bases are shared with TRBD1. CDR1 and CDR2 from the germline V gene are LGHNA and YSLEER. J gave up 9 bases and V 1 base, and 10 bases lay outside the gene matches. The CDR3 runs 15 residues. This CDR3 reads CASSQVHGQGLSYTF. CDR3 sequence (DNA): TGCGCCAGCAGCCAAGTTCATGGACAGGGATTAAGCTACACCTTC.

This clone showed up just a few times. V usage is TRBV15 and J usage is TRBJ1-3; 10 bases match TRBD1. Germline V lookup: CDR1 LNHNV, CDR2 YYDKDF (reference sequence). This CDR3 has 14 residues. V was clipped by 5 bases and J by 4 bases; unmatched bases: 2. CDR3 region: CATSDRGRGNTIYF. For the CDR3, the DNA is TGTGCCACCAGCGACAGGGGGCGAGGAAACACCATATATTTT.

This clone was seen just once. A junction boundary mismatches the germline segment, possibly from a read error. V is TRBV7-7 and J is TRBJ2-5; 8 nucleotides align to TRBD2. Germline CDR1 SSHAT, CDR2 FNYEAQ (reference sequence). The length of the CDR3 is 15 residues. Here the CDR3 DNA reads TGTGCTAGCAGCTTAGGCGGGACTAGTGAGGAGACCCAGTACTTC. Amino acid sequence: CASSLGGTSEETQYF.

This chain joins TRBV18 and TRBJ1-2; D gene unclear. Trimming pared 3 bases from V and 0 bases from J, leaving 14 bases between. This CDR3 region has 16 residues. In germline, CDR1 is KGHSH, CDR2 LQKENI. For the CDR3, the DNA is TGTGCCAGCTCACCGCGATCAGACGGATCTAACTATGGCTACACCTTC. This sequence encodes CASSPRSDGSNYGYTF.